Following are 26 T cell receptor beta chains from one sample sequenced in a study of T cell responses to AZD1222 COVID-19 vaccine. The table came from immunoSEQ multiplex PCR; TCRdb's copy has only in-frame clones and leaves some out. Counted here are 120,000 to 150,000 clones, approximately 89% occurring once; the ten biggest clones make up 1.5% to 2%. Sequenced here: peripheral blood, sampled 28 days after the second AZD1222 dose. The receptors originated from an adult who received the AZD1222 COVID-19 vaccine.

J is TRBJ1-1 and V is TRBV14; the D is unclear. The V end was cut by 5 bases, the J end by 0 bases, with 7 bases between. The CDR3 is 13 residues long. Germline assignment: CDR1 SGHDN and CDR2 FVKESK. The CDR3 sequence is CASSLVMNTEAFF. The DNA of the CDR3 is TGTGCCAGCAGCTTGGTTATGAACACTGAAGCTTTCTTT.

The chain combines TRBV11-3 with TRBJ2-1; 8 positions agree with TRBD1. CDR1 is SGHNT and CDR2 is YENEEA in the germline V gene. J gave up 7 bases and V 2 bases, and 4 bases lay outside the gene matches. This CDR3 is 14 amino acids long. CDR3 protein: CASSLRTGKNEQFF. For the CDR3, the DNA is TGTGCCAGCAGCTTACGGACAGGGAAGAATGAGCAGTTCTTC. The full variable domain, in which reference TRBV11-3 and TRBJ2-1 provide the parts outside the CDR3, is EAGVVQSPRYKIIEKKQPVAFWCNPISGHNTLYWYLQNLGQGPELLIRYENEEAVDDSQLPKDRFSAERLKGVDSTLKIQPAELGDSAVYLCASSLRTGKNEQFFGPGTRLTVL.

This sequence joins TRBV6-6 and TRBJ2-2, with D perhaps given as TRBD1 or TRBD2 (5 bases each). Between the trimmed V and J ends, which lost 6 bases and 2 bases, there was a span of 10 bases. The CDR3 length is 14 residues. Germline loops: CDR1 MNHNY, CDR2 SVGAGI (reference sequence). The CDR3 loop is CASRMGENTGELFF. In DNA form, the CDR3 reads TGTGCCAGCAGAATGGGGGAAAACACCGGGGAGCTGTTTTTT.

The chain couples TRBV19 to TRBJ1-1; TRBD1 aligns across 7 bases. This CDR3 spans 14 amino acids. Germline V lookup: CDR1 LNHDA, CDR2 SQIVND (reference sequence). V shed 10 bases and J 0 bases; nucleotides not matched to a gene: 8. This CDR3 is CATNTGVLNTEAFF. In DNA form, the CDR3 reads TGTGCCACCAATACAGGGGTCCTGAACACTGAAGCTTTCTTT.

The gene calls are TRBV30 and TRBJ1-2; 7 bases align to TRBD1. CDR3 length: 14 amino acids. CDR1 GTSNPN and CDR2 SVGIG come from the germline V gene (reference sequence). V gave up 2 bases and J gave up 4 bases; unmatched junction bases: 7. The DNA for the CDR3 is TGTGCCTGGAGTCAACGACAGGGAGCCTATGGCTACACCTTC. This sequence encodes CAWSQRQGAYGYTF.

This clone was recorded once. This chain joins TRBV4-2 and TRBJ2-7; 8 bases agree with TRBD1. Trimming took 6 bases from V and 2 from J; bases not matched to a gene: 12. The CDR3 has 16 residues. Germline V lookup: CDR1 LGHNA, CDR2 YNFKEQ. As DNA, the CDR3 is TGTGCCAGCAGTCCCCTTGGGACAGGAGCCACCTACGAGCAGTACTTC. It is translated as CASSPLGTGATYEQYF.

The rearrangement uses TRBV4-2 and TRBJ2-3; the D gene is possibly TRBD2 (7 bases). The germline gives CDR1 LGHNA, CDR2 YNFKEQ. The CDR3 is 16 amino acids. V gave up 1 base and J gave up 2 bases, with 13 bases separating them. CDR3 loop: CASSQGEGGHTDTQYF. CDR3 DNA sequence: TGTGCCAGCAGCCAAGGGGAGGGGGGGCACACAGATACGCAGTATTTT.

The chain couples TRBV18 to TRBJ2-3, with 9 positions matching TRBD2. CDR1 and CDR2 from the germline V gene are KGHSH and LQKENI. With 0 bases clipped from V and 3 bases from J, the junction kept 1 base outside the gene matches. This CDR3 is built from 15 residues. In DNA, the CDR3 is TGTGCCAGCTCACCACCCGGACTAGCGACAGATACGCAGTATTTT. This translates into CASSPPGLATDTQYF. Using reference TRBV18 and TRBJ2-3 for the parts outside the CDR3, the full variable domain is NAGVMQNPRHLVRRRGQEARLRCSPMKGHSHVYWYRQLPEEGLKFMVYLQKENIIDESGMPKERFSAEFPKEGPSILRIQQVVRGDSAAYFCASSPPGLATDTQYFGPGTRLTVL.

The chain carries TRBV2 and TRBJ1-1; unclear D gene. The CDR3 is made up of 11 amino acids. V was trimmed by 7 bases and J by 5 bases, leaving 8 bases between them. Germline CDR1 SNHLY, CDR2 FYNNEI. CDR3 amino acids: CASMIRTEAFF. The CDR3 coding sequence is TGTGCCAGCATGATCCGGACTGAAGCTTTCTTT.

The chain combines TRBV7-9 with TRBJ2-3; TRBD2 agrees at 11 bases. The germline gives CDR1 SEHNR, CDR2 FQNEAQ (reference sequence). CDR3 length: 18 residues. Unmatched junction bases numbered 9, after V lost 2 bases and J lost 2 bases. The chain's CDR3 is CASSLPFRLAGLTDTQYF. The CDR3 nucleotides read TGTGCCAGCAGCTTACCCTTTCGACTAGCGGGACTCACAGATACGCAGTATTTT. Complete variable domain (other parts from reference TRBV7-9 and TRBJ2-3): DTGVSQNPRHKITKRGQNVTFRCDPISEHNRLYWYRQTLGQGPEFLTYFQNEAQLEKSRLLSDRFSAERPKGSFSTLEIQRTEQGDSAMYLCASSLPFRLAGLTDTQYFGPGTRLTVL.

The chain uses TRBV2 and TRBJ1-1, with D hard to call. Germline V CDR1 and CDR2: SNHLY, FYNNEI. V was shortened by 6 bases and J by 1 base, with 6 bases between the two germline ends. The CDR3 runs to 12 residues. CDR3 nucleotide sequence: TGTGCCAGCAGCCAAGAGAACACTGAAGCTTTCTTT. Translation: CASSQENTEAFF.

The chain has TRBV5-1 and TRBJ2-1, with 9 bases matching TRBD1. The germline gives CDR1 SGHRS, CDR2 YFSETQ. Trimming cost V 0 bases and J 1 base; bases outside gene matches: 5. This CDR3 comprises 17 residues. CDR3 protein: CASSLDPGQGSYNEQFF. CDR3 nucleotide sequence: TGCGCCAGCAGCTTGGATCCGGGACAGGGTTCCTACAATGAGCAGTTCTTC. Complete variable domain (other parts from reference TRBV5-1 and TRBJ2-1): KAGVTQTPRYLIKTRGQQVTLSCSPISGHRSVSWYQQTPGQGLQFLFEYFSETQRNKGNFPGRFSGRQFSNSRSEMNVSTLELGDSALYLCASSLDPGQGSYNEQFFGPGTRLTVL.

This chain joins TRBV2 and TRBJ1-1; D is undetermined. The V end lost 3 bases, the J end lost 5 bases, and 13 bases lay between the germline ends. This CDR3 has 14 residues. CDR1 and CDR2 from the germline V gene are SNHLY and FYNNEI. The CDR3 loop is CASSDSVLGTEAFF. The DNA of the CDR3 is TGTGCCAGCAGTGATTCAGTTTTAGGAACTGAAGCTTTCTTT. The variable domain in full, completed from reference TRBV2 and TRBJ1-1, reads EPEVTQTPSHQVTQMGQEVILRCVPISNHLYFYWYRQILGQKVEFLVSFYNNEISEKSEIFDDQFSVERPDGSNFTLKIRSTKLEDSAMYFCASSDSVLGTEAFFGQGTRLTVV.

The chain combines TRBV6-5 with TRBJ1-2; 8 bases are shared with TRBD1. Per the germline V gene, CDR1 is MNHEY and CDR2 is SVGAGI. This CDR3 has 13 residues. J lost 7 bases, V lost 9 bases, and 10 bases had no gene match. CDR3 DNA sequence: TGTGCCAGTAAACCGACAGGGGTGTCTGGCTACACCTTC. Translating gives CASKPTGVSGYTF.

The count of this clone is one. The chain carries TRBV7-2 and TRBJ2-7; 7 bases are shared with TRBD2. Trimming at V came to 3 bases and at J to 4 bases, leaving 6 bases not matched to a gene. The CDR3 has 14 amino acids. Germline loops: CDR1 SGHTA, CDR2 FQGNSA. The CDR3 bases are TGTGCCAGCAGCTTCGGGGGGAGTCGGTACGAGCAGTACTTC. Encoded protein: CASSFGGSRYEQYF.

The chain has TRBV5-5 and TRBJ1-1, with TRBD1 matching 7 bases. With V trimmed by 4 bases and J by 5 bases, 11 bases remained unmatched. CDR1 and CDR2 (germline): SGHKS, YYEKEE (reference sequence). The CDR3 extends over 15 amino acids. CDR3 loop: CASSARQTGKTEAFF. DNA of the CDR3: TGTGCCAGCAGCGCGCGACAGACAGGGAAAACTGAAGCTTTCTTT.

The CDR3 sequence: CAWSPRGSNNQPQHF. DNA for the CDR3: TGTGCCTGGAGTCCCAGGGGATCGAACAATCAGCCCCAGCATTTT. The chain has TRBV30 and TRBJ1-5; maybe TRBD1 (6 bases). Looked up from germline, CDR1 is GTSNPN and CDR2 is SVGIG (reference sequence). Trimming removed 2 bases from V and 3 bases from J, with 14 bases in between. This CDR3 has 15 amino acids.

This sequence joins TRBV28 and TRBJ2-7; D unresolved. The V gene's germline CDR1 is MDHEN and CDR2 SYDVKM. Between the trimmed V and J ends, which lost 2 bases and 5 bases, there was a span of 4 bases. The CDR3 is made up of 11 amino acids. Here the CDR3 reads CASSLNHEQYF. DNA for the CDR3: TGTGCCAGCAGTTTAAACCACGAGCAGTACTTC.

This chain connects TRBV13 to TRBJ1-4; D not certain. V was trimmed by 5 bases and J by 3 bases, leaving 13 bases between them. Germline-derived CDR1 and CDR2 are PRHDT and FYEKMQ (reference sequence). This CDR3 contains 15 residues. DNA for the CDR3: TGTGCCAGCAGCCTAGTGGCAGGCCCTAATGAAAAACTGTTTTTT. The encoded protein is CASSLVAGPNEKLFF.

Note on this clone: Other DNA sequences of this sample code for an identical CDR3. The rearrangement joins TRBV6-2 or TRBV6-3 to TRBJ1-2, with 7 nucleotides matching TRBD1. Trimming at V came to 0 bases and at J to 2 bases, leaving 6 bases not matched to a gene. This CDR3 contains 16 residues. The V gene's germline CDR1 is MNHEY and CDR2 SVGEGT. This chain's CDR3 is CASSYSKGTVNYGYTF. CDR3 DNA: TGTGCCAGCAGTTACTCGAAAGGGACAGTGAACTATGGCTACACCTTC.

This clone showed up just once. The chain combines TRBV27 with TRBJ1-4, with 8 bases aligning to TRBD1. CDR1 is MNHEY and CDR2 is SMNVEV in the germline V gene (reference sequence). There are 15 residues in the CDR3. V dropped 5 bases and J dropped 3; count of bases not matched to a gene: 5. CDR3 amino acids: CASSDQGAANEKLFF. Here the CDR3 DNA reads TGTGCCAGCAGTGACCAGGGGGCAGCTAATGAAAAACTGTTTTTT.

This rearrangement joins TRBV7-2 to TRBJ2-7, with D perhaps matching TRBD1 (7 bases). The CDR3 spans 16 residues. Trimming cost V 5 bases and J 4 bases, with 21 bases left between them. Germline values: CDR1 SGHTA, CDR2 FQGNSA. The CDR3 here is CASSQGEVIPPYEQYF. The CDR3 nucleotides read TGTGCCAGCAGCCAGGGGGAGGTGATACCACCTTACGAGCAGTACTTC.

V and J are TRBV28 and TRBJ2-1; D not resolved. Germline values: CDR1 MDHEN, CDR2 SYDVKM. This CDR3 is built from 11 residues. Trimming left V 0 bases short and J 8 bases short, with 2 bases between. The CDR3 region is CASSLWDEQFF. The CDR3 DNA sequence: TGTGCCAGCAGTTTATGGGATGAGCAGTTCTTC.

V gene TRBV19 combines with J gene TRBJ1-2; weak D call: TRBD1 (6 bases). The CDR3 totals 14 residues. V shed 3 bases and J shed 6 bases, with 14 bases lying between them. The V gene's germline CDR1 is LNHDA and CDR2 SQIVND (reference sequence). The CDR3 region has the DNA TGTGCCAGTAGTATCCCCGGGACAAGGGATGGCTACACCTTC. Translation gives CASSIPGTRDGYTF.

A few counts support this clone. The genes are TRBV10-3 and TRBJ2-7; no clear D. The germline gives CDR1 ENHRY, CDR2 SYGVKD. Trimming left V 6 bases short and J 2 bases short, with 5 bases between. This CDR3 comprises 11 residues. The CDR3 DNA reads TGTGCCATCAGGGACGCCTACGAGCAGTACTTC. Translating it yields CAIRDAYEQYF.

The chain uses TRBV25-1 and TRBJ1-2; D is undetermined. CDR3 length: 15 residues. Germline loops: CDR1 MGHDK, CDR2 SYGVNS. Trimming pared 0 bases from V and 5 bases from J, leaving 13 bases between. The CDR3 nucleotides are TGTGCCAGCAGTGAATATACGACTGACTCTTATGGCTACACCTTC. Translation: CASSEYTTDSYGYTF.